Listed below are T cell receptor beta chains from one sample, sequenced in a study of blood T cell repertoires in COVID-19. The repertoire was sequenced with immunoSEQ multiplex PCR; TCRdb's copy has only in-frame clones and lacks some. There are 9,000 to 13,000 clones in the sample; over 80% occur only once, and approximately 8.1% lies in the top ten. The sample comprised peripheral blood. The receptors were gathered from a man between 65 and 80 years old with active COVID-19. CDR3s include the opening cysteine and the closing phenylalanine or tryptophan. D genes are given only for firm matches. A row's size may be missing; if present it is once, few, many or a size class.

d_gene: TRBD1; j_gene: TRBJ2-2; abundance: NA; v_gene: TRBV5-1; CDR3nt: TGCGCCAGCAGCCGACAGGGCATCACCGGGGAGCTGTTTTTT; CDR3aa: CASSRQGITGELFF
d_gene: TRBD1; j_gene: TRBJ2-7; abundance: once; v_gene: TRBV7-3; CDR3nt: TGTGCCAGCAGCTTAATGACAGGGCCCTACGAGCAGTACTTC; CDR3aa: CASSLMTGPYEQYF
d_gene: NA; j_gene: TRBJ1-5; abundance: NA; v_gene: TRBV5-5; CDR3nt: TGTGCCAGCAGCTTCCAGGGTGATAGCAATCAGCCCCAGCATTTT; CDR3aa: CASSFQGDSNQPQHF
d_gene: NA; j_gene: TRBJ2-3; abundance: NA; v_gene: TRBV30; CDR3nt: TGTGCCTGGAGTGACGGGGAGTATACGCAGTATTTT; CDR3aa: CAWSDGEYTQYF
d_gene: NA; j_gene: TRBJ1-6; abundance: NA; v_gene: TRBV10-1; CDR3nt: TGCGCCAGCAGTGAGAGCGGCTTTAATTCACCCCTCCACTTT; CDR3aa: CASSESGFNSPLHF
d_gene: TRBD1; j_gene: TRBJ2-7; abundance: few; v_gene: TRBV5-1; CDR3nt: TGCGCCAGCAGCTCGGGACAGGCCCATTCCTACGAGCAGTACTTC; CDR3aa: CASSSGQAHSYEQYF
d_gene: TRBD1; j_gene: TRBJ1-5; abundance: NA; v_gene: TRBV5-1; CDR3nt: TGCGCCAGCGGGGCCTTGACAGGGCTCCCATATAGCAATCAGCCCCAGCATTTT; CDR3aa: CASGALTGLPYSNQPQHF
d_gene: NA; j_gene: TRBJ1-5; abundance: few; v_gene: TRBV12-3/TRBV12-4; CDR3nt: TGTGCCAGCAGTTTTTTGCGGGATCAGCCCCAGCATTTT; CDR3aa: CASSFLRDQPQHF
d_gene: NA; j_gene: TRBJ1-2; abundance: NA; v_gene: TRBV21-1; CDR3nt: TGTGCCAGCAGCCCCCCCCTCTACTCCGGACCAACTAAGGGGGGCTACACCTTC; CDR3aa: CASSPPLYSGPTKGGYTF
d_gene: NA; j_gene: TRBJ1-2; abundance: NA; v_gene: TRBV10-2; CDR3nt: TGCGCCAGCAGGAGTGACAGGTTCGAGGATACCTATGGCTACACCTTC; CDR3aa: CASRSDRFEDTYGYTF
d_gene: TRBD2; j_gene: TRBJ2-1; abundance: NA; v_gene: TRBV28; CDR3nt: TGTGCCAGCAGTCCGTCGACTAGCGGGGGCCATGAGCAGTTCTTC; CDR3aa: CASSPSTSGGHEQFF